A selection of T cell receptor beta chains follows, all from one sample in a study of blood T cell repertoires in COVID-19. Generated by immunoSEQ multiplex PCR, the TCRdb table keeps only in-frame clones and is missing some. Among about 150,000 clones listed, about 80% were seen once. The sequenced sample consisted of peripheral blood. The source of these receptors is a man aged 65 to 85 with active or convalescent COVID-19. The CDR3 runs from the conserved cysteine through the conserved F or W. A D gene is named only where the DNA matches it firmly. A row's size may be missing; if present it is once, few, many or a size class.

v_gene,abundance,d_gene,j_gene,CDR3nt,CDR3aa
TRBV28,.,.,TRBJ1-1,TGTGCCAGCAGTACCCCCGCGGGGACTGAAGCTTTCTTT,CASSTPAGTEAFF
TRBV7-2,.,TRBD2,TRBJ2-7,TGTGCCAGCAGCTTAGGGCCCAGCGGGAGTACCTACGAGCAGTACTTC,CASSLGPSGSTYEQYF
TRBV5-1,.,TRBD1,TRBJ2-7,TGCGCCAGCAGCTTGGCCGGGGACAGGGACTACGAGCAGTACTTC,CASSLAGDRDYEQYF
TRBV28,.,.,TRBJ2-7,TGTGCCAGCAGTTCACCAGCGGGTCGGGTCTACGAGCAGTACTTC,CASSSPAGRVYEQYF
TRBV3-1/TRBV3-2,.,.,TRBJ1-6,TGTGCCAGCAGCCAAGAAGGGGCAGGCAGTAATTCACCCCTCCACTTT,CASSQEGAGSNSPLHF
TRBV7-8,.,.,TRBJ1-4,TGTGCCAGCAGCTTAGACGCCCGGGTTGAAAAACTGTTTTTT,CASSLDARVEKLFF
TRBV7-2,.,.,TRBJ2-7,TGTGCCAGCAGCTTAGGCGGGGCAGGGTACTCCTACGAGCAGTACTTC,CASSLGGAGYSYEQYF
TRBV6-1,.,.,TRBJ1-1,TGTGCCAGCAGTGGCTTTATGGTAGCGAAGAACACTGAAGCTTTCTTT,CASSGFMVAKNTEAFF
TRBV5-4,.,.,TRBJ2-7,TGTGCCAGCAGCCGTGCCTCAGGAGGAAAGGCCCCGTACGAGCAGTACTTC,CASSRASGGKAPYEQYF
TRBV15,.,.,TRBJ1-4,TGTGCCACCAGCAGAGATCGAGGAGGTACAGAAAAACTGTTTTTT,CATSRDRGGTEKLFF
TRBV19,.,.,TRBJ2-1,TGTGCCAGTAACCGTCGTAAAGCCGATGAGCAGTTCTTC,CASNRRKADEQFF
TRBV27,.,.,TRBJ1-4,TGTGCCAGCAGTTCCAGACACCCCCGATATGAAAAACTGTTTTTT,CASSSRHPRYEKLFF
TRBV28,.,.,TRBJ1-2,TGTGCCAGCAGTTTAATTAGGGGATCGGTCTATGGCTACACCTTC,CASSLIRGSVYGYTF
TRBV28,.,.,TRBJ2-2,TGTGCCAGCAGGACTGCTCCGGGGTCCCCCGGGGAGCTGTTTTTT,CASRTAPGSPGELFF
TRBV6-5,.,.,TRBJ2-7,TGTGCCAGCAGCTCCTCTAGAGGGGGGGCCGAGCAGTACTTC,CASSSSRGGAEQYF
TRBV6-5,.,TRBD1,TRBJ1-2,TGTGCCAGCAGTCCGGACAGGGACTCCTATGGCTACACCTTC,CASSPDRDSYGYTF
TRBV11-2,.,TRBD1,TRBJ2-7,TGTGCCAGCAGCATACCGGGACAGGGGGCCTACGAGCAGTACTTC,CASSIPGQGAYEQYF
TRBV9,.,.,TRBJ1-4,TGTGCCAGCAGCGTAGAACCAGGGTGGGGTGAAAAACTGTTTTTT,CASSVEPGWGEKLFF
TRBV5-8,.,.,TRBJ1-2,TGTGCCAGCAGCTTGGGAGGTACTAACTATGGCTACACCTTC,CASSLGGTNYGYTF
TRBV14,.,.,TRBJ1-2,TGTGCCAGCAGCCATGTTACCAGGGGCGGCTACACCTTC,CASSHVTRGGYTF
TRBV29-1,.,.,TRBJ2-5,TGCAGCGTTGCCCAGGGGGAGACCCAGTACTTC,CSVAQGETQYF
TRBV7-2,.,TRBD2,TRBJ2-7,TGTGCCAGCAGCTTGGGGACTAGCGGGAGTCCGGGCTACGAGCAGTACTTC,CASSLGTSGSPGYEQYF
TRBV7-2,.,.,TRBJ1-1,TGTGCCAGCAGCTTAGTCCAGACTAAGAACACTGAAGCTTTCTTT,CASSLVQTKNTEAFF
TRBV7-6,.,TRBD1,TRBJ2-3,TGTGCCAGCAGTTTAAGGGGACAGGCGACAGATACGCAGTATTTT,CASSLRGQATDTQYF
TRBV6-6,.,TRBD1,TRBJ1-5,TGTGCCAGCATTGGACAGGGGAATCAGCCCCAGCATTTT,CASIGQGNQPQHF
TRBV24-1,.,.,TRBJ1-2,TGTGCCACCAGTGACCACACCAGATCTAACTATGGCTACACCTTC,CATSDHTRSNYGYTF
TRBV4-3,.,.,TRBJ2-1,TGCGCCAGCAGCCACGCCGTGGTCCAAAGAGCCGGAGGGGATTACAATGAGCAGTTCTTC,CASSHAVVQRAGGDYNEQFF
TRBV5-1,.,TRBD1,TRBJ2-7,TGCGCCAGCAGCTTGGAGGGGGCACTGCCCCACGAGCAGTACTTC,CASSLEGALPHEQYF
TRBV19,.,.,TRBJ2-7,TGTGCCAGTAGTCCCCGCGGTCACGGGAGCTCCTACGAGCAGTACTTC,CASSPRGHGSSYEQYF
TRBV9,once,TRBD1,TRBJ1-4,TGTGCCAGCAGCGTCCGGGACAGTAATGAAAAACTGTTTTTT,CASSVRDSNEKLFF
TRBV11-3,.,.,TRBJ2-1,TGTGCCAGCAGCTTCGGAGTCAGGGGTCATGAGCAGTTCTTC,CASSFGVRGHEQFF